The rows below give T cell receptor beta chains drawn from one sample of a study of blood T cell repertoires in COVID-19. Profiling relied on immunoSEQ multiplex PCR, and the TCRdb table lists in-frame clones only, not all of them. The sample has 80,000 to 95,000 clones, around 80% seen once. Material: peripheral blood. The receptors stem from a woman of 80 years or more with active or convalescent COVID-19. The CDR3 runs from the conserved cysteine through the conserved F or W.

length: 14
V: TRBV28
J: TRBJ1-2
CDR3: CASSYLQSNYGYTF

length: 15
V: TRBV7-6
J: TRBJ1-4
CDR3: CASSLSRTGEGKLFF

length: 14
V: TRBV6-4
J: TRBJ2-2
CDR3: CASSEQGAAGELFF

length: 17
V: TRBV7-2
J: TRBJ2-5
CDR3: CASSLDVSSAVGETQYF

length: 15
V: TRBV25-1
J: TRBJ1-4
CDR3: CASSGTDPGNEKLFF

length: 16
V: TRBV4-3
J: TRBJ2-1
CDR3: CASSQEGQGTRNEQFF

length: 16
V: TRBV5-4
J: TRBJ2-1
CDR3: CASSHSGEGSYNEQFF

length: 12
V: TRBV3-1/TRBV3-2
J: TRBJ2-2
CDR3: CVERGNTGELFF

length: 13
V: TRBV7-2
J: TRBJ2-7
CDR3: CASSLGTVYEQYF

length: 15
V: TRBV5-1
J: TRBJ2-7
CDR3: CASRLNTGDTYEQYF

length: 15
V: TRBV19
J: TRBJ1-3
CDR3: CASSPGGVSGNTIYF

length: 15
V: TRBV6-5
J: TRBJ2-3
CDR3: CASGGGGQGAGTQYF

length: 15
V: TRBV15
J: TRBJ2-1
CDR3: CATSRASGGGHEQFF

length: 19
V: TRBV3-1/TRBV3-2
J: TRBJ2-5
CDR3: CASSQDQLASGGWPETQYF

length: 18
V: TRBV7-9
J: TRBJ2-1
CDR3: CASAPARLAGPRVDEQFF

length: 13
V: TRBV5-1
J: TRBJ1-1
CDR3: CASSPGDVTEAFF